Listed here are 8 T cell receptor beta chains from one sample, sequenced in a study of T cells in Graves' hyperthyroidism and ophthalmopathy. Amplified TCR beta CDR3 regions came from RNA transcripts. The HTBI primer set was used in a first-round RT-PCR of the TCR CDR3. MiXCR, applied by TCRdb to the multiplex PCR reads, yields one record per CDR3 protein. Counted here are hundreds of thousands of distinct CDR3 sequences, about 14% occurring once; the ten biggest clones make up about 4%. Sequenced sample: blood. These receptors were collected from a woman in her forties with Graves' ophthalmopathy.

There are many counts of this clonotype. This chain's CDR3 is CSARVLDRVTEAFF. The DNA of the CDR3 is TGCAGTGCTAGAGTCCTGGACAGGGTCACTGAAGCTTTCTTT. This sequence joins TRBV20-1 and TRBJ1-1; 8 positions match TRBD1. Germline V lookup: CDR1 DFQATT, CDR2 SNEGSKA (reference sequence). CDR3 length: 14 residues. V lost 1 base and J lost 4; bases outside the gene matches: 5.

The table lists this clonotype with many counts. The gene calls are TRBV30 and TRBJ1-1; a possible D gene is TRBD1 (5 bases). This CDR3 contains 13 residues. The V and J ends lost 0 bases and 4 bases respectively, with 9 bases between them. The germline V gene encodes CDR1 GTSNPN and CDR2 SVGIG (reference sequence). Here the CDR3 reads CAWSVMGGTEAFF. The CDR3 DNA sequence: TGTGCCTGGAGTGTGATGGGGGGCACTGAAGCTTTCTTT.

Ten or more counts support this clonotype. The chain joins TRBV12-3 or TRBV12-4 to TRBJ2-7; a possible D gene is TRBD2 (5 bases). V lost 5 bases and J 5 bases, leaving 19 bases between the germline ends. The length of the CDR3 is 15 residues. The CDR3 DNA reads TGTGCCAGCAGTACAGTAACTAGGAGCGGCCACGAGCAGTACTTC. Amino acids: CASSTVTRSGHEQYF.

In this sample, this clonotype turned up many times. The rearrangement joins TRBV6-2 or TRBV6-3 to TRBJ2-7; D gene unclear. The V and J ends lost 6 bases and 5 bases respectively, with 14 bases between them. CDR3 size: 13 residues. The germline V gene has CDR1 MNHEY and CDR2 SVGEGT. The CDR3 loop is CASSERRLDEQYF. CDR3 sequence (DNA): TGTGCCAGCAGCGAACGGCGTTTGGACGAGCAGTACTTC.

The chain joins TRBV6-5 to TRBJ2-7; 14 positions match TRBD2. Germline CDR1 is MNHEY and CDR2 is SVGAGI. With V trimmed by 4 bases and J by 7 bases, 12 bases remained unmatched. This CDR3 has 17 residues. The CDR3 bases are TGTGCCAGCAGTTTCTCGAAAGGTGGACTAGCGGGAGGTGAGCAGTACTTC. This translates into CASSFSKGGLAGGEQYF.

J is TRBJ1-2 and V is TRBV28; D not certain. The CDR3 totals 12 residues. Germline V gene lookup returns CDR1 MDHEN and CDR2 SYDVKM. CDR3 in amino acids: CDEDRSSEGYTF. The DNA for the CDR3 is TGTGACGAGGACCGATCGAGCGAGGGCTACACCTTC.

This clonotype was recorded many times. CDR3 nucleotides: TGTGCCAGCAGTATAACAGCGGGGGCCTACGAGCAGTACTTC. Amino acids: CASSITAGAYEQYF. The chain uses TRBV6-1 and TRBJ2-7; TRBD2 matches 8 bases. The V and J ends lost 5 bases and 2 bases, in that order; junction bases with no gene match: 5. In germline, CDR1 is MNHNS, CDR2 SASEGT. This CDR3 has 14 residues.

At least ten counts were recorded for this clonotype. The CDR3 loop is CASGGMNDYEQYF. The CDR3 DNA reads TGTGCCAGCGGGGGCATGAATGATTACGAGCAGTACTTC. This chain uses TRBV6-2 or TRBV6-3 with TRBJ2-7, with a possible D match to TRBD1 (6 bases). The CDR3 contains 13 residues. Germline V CDR1 and CDR2: MNHEY, SVGEGT. Trimming cost V 8 bases and J 4 bases, with 15 bases left between them.